This T cell receptor beta chain is drawn from a study of cytomegalovirus exposure and HLA in healthy donors. On the study more broadly: Prior work identified around 120 million unique TCR beta sequences in approximately 200 million T cells. Study-wide results and limits: In a later analysis, TCR beta V- and J-gene trimming was associated with a missense DCLRE1C variant.

The study ran its PCR with 60 Vbeta and 13 Jbeta primers. In the original processing: Roughly 10 million shared chains were among around 80 million unique TCR beta chains counted in a later analysis. Repertoires were generated with immunoSEQ multiplex PCR, while TCRdb's copy carries only in-frame clones and drops some. That table gives V, J and clone size, and the DNA gave D and trimming. The sample comprises over 140,000 clones, 80% of which are singletons, and 2% to 3% rests with the top ten. CDR3 size: 13 residues. CDR1 SGHRS and CDR2 YFSETQ come from the germline V gene. Trimming stripped 0 bases from V and 7 bases from J, with 10 bases between. These donors counted as nominally healthy when sampled, but unrecorded immune exposures were likely. Worth noting for this clone: Its antigen is not identified.

The sequenced sample was PBMCs. The source is a man aged 45-65 years in good health and CMV-seronegative. This chain uses TRBV5-1 with TRBJ1-1; a possible D gene is TRBD1 (5 bases). The CDR3 sequence: CASSLDRKNEAFF. The CDR3 DNA sequence: TGCGCCAGCAGCTTGGACAGGAAAAATGAAGCTTTCTTT.